This TCR beta chain was sequenced in a study of PD-L1 blockade in urothelial cancer. Here immunoSEQ multiplex PCR was the method, and the copy in TCRdb shows in-frame clones only, minus some. The table lists tens of thousands of clones, 70% to 90% of them singletons. Trimming took 1 base from V and 4 from J; bases not matched to a gene: 6. Germline V gene data show CDR1 as MNHEY and CDR2 as SVGAGI. This CDR3 comprises 15 residues. This sequence was found in a man between 60 and 75 years old with urothelial cancer. The chain recombines TRBV6-5 with TRBJ1-1; 7 nucleotides line up with TRBD1. Sequenced here: PBMCs, sampled around atezolizumab (anti-PD-L1) treatment. Here the CDR3 reads CASSYLDRKGTEAFF. The CDR3, as DNA: TGTGCCAGCAGTTACTTGGACAGGAAAGGCACTGAAGCTTTCTTT.